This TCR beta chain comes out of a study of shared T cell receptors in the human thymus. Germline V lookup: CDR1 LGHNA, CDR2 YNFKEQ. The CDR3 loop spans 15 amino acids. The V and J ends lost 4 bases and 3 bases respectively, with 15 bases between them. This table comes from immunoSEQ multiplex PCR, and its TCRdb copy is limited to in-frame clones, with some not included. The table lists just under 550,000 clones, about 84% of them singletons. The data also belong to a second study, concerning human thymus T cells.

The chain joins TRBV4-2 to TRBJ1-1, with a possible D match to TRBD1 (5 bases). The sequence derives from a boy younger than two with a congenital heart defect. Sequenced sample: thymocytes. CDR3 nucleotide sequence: TGTGCCAGCAGCCGCCGACCCCCGGGGGACACTGAAGCTTTCTTT. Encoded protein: CASSRRPPGDTEAFF.